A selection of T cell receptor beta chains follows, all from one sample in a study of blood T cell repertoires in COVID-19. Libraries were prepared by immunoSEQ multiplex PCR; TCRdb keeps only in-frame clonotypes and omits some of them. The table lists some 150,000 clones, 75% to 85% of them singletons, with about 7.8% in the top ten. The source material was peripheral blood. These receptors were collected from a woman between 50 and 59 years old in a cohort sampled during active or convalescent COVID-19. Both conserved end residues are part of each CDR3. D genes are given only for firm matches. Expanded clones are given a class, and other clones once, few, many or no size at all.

TGTGCCAGCAGCTCGCATGGAGGACAGGCTCGACGTTCACCCCTCCACTTT | CASSSHGGQARRSPLHF | TRBJ1-6 | TRBD1 | TRBV5-8 | .
TGTGCCAGCAGATTTCGACAGGGCTCGTACACCGGGGAGCTGTTTTTT | CASRFRQGSYTGELFF | TRBJ2-2 | TRBD1 | TRBV2 | few
TGTGCCAGCTCACTACGGACAGGGAACTATAATTCACCCCTCCACTTT | CASSLRTGNYNSPLHF | TRBJ1-6 | TRBD1 | TRBV18 | .
TGTGCCAGTAGTATAGATGCACTTACCAATGAGCAGTTCTTC | CASSIDALTNEQFF | TRBJ2-1 | . | TRBV19 | .
TGTGCCAGTGCACAGGGGTTCTATGGCTACACCTTC | CASAQGFYGYTF | TRBJ1-2 | TRBD1 | TRBV19 | .
TGTGCTAGCAGCTTAGGTACAGATCCGGCCGGGGAGCTGTTTTTT | CASSLGTDPAGELFF | TRBJ2-2 | . | TRBV7-7 | .
TGTGCCAGCAGTCGCCACGGGAATGAAAAACTGTTTTTT | CASSRHGNEKLFF | TRBJ1-4 | . | TRBV12-3/TRBV12-4 | .
TGTGCCAGCAGCGGTAGACTAGCGGGGGCCCCGGATACGCAGTATTTT | CASSGRLAGAPDTQYF | TRBJ2-3 | TRBD2 | TRBV9 | .
TGTGCCAGCAGCTTTGGCGGCACCTTCACAGATACGCAGTATTTT | CASSFGGTFTDTQYF | TRBJ2-3 | . | TRBV11-2 | .
TGTGCCAGCACTTGGGGGGGTGCGAACACCGGGGAGCTGTTTTTT | CASTWGGANTGELFF | TRBJ2-2 | TRBD2 | TRBV7-3 | .